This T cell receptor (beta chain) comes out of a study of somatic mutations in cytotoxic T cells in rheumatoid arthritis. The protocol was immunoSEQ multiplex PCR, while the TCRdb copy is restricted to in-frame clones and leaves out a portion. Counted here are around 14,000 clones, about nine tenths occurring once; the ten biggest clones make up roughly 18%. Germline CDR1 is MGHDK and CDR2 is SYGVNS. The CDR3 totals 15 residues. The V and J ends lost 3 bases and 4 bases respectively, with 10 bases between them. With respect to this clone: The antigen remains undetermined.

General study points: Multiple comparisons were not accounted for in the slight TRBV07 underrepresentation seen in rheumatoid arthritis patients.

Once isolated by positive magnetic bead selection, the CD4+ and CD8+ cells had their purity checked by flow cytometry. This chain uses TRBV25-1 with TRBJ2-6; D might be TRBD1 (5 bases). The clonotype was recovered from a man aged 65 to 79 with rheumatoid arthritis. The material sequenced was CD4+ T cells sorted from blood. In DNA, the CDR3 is TGTGCCAGCAGTGAGAGCAGGGCCGGGGCCAACGTCCTGACTTTC. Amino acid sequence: CASSESRAGANVLTF.